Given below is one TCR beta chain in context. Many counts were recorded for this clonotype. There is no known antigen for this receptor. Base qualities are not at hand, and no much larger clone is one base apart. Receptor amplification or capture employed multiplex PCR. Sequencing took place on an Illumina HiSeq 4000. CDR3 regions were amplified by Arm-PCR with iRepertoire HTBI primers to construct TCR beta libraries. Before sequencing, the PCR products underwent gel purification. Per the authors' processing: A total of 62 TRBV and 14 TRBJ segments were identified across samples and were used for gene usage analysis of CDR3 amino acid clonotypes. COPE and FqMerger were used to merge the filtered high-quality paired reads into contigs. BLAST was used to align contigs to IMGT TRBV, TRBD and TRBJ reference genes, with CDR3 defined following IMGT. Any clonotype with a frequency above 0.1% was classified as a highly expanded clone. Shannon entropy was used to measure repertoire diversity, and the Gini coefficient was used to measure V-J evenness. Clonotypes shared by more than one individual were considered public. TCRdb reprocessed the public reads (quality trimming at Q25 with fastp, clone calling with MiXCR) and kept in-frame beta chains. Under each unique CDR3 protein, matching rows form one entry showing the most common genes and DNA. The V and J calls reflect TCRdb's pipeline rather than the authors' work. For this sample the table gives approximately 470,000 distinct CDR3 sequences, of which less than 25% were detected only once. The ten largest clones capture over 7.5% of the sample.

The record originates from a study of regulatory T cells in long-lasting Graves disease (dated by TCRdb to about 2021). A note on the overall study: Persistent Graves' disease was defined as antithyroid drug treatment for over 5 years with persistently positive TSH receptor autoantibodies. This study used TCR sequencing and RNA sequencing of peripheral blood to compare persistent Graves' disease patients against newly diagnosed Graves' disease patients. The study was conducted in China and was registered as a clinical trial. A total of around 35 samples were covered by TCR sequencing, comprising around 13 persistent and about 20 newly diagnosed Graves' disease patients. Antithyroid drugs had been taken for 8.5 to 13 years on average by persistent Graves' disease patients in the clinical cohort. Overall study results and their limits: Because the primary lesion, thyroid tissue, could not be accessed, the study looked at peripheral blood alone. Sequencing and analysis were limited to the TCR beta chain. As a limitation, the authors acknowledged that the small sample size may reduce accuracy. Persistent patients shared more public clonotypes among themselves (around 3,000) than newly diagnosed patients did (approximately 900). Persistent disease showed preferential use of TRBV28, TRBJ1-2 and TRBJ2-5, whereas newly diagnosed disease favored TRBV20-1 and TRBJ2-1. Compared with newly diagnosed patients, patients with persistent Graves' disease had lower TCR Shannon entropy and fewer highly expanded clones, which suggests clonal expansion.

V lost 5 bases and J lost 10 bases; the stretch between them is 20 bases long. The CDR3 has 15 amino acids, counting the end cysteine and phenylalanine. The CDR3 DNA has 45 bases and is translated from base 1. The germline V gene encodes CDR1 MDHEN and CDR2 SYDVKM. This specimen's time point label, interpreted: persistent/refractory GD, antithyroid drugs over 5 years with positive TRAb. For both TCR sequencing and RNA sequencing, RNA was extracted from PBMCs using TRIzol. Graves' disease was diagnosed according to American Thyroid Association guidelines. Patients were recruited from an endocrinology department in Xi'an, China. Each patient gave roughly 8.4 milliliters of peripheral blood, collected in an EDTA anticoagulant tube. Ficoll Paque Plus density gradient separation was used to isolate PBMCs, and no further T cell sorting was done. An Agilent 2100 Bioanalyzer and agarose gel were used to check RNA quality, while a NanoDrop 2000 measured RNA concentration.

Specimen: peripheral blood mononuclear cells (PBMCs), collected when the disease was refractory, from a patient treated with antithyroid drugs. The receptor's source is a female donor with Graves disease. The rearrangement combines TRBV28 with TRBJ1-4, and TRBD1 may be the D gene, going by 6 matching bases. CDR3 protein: CASSEGQGYGRKLFF. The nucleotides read TGTGCCAGCAGTGAGGGACAAGGGTATGGGAGAAAACTGTTTTTT.